Listed below are T cell receptor beta chains from one sample, sequenced in a study of blood T cell repertoires in COVID-19. TCRdb's table, derived via immunoSEQ multiplex PCR, lists solely in-frame clones and lacks some. The table records fewer than 350,000 clones, roughly 86% of them present only once. The specimen was peripheral blood. The origin of the receptors is a man aged 25-45 years with COVID-19, enrolled during active disease. The CDR3 runs from the conserved cysteine through the conserved F or W. The order of the fields is J gene, clone size, D gene, V gene, CDR3 protein, CDR3 DNA. D genes are given only for firm matches. Where a row states a size, it is once, few, many or the class of an expanded clone; other rows omit it.

TRBJ2-7	.	.	TRBV7-8	CASRERQVGSYEQYF	TGTGCCAGCAGAGAACGACAGGTTGGATCCTACGAGCAGTACTTC
TRBJ2-7	.	.	TRBV18	CASSPPKGRYEQYF	TGTGCCAGCTCACCACCGAAGGGGCGCTACGAGCAGTACTTC
TRBJ1-1	.	.	TRBV25-1	CASSVSGAVNTEAFF	TGTGCCAGCAGTGTCTCTGGGGCGGTGAACACTGAAGCTTTCTTT
TRBJ2-2	.	.	TRBV7-2	CASSPRFTGTGELFF	TGTGCCAGCAGCCCTAGATTCACAGGGACCGGGGAGCTGTTTTTT
TRBJ1-2	.	.	TRBV28	CASQSPYGYTF	TGTGCCAGCCAGTCTCCCTATGGCTACACCTTC
TRBJ2-5	.	.	TRBV6-2/TRBV6-3	CASSPTGVETQYF	TGTGCCAGCAGCCCGACGGGGGTAGAGACCCAGTACTTC
TRBJ2-5	.	.	TRBV4-1	CASSQPSRGTKETQYF	TGCGCCAGCAGCCAACCATCCCGGGGAACTAAAGAGACCCAGTACTTC
TRBJ2-7	once	.	TRBV7-3	CASRVSGSSYEQYF	TGTGCCAGCAGAGTCAGCGGAAGCTCCTACGAGCAGTACTTC
TRBJ2-1	.	TRBD2	TRBV7-3	CASSSAGYNEQFF	TGTGCCAGCAGCTCAGCGGGGTACAATGAGCAGTTCTTC
TRBJ1-5	.	.	TRBV6-1	CASSEAGQGWQPQHF	TGTGCCAGCAGTGAAGCAGGGCAGGGCTGGCAGCCCCAGCATTTT
TRBJ1-1	.	.	TRBV5-6	CASSLTAMNTEAFF	TGTGCCAGCAGCTTGACAGCCATGAACACTGAAGCTTTCTTT
TRBJ2-1	.	TRBD2	TRBV6-5	CASSYGASGRVEQFF	TGTGCCAGCAGTTACGGGGCTAGCGGGAGAGTTGAGCAGTTCTTC
TRBJ1-1	.	.	TRBV11-3	CASSLQGDTEAFF	TGTGCCAGCAGCTTACAGGGTGACACTGAAGCTTTCTTT
TRBJ2-2	once	TRBD1	TRBV3-1/TRBV3-2	CASSLRQGSDTGELFF	TGTGCCAGCAGCCTGCGACAGGGGTCGGACACCGGGGAGCTGTTTTTT
TRBJ2-6	.	TRBD1	TRBV19	CASSPLGTGAPGANVLTF	TGTGCCAGTAGCCCCTTGGGGACAGGGGCCCCTGGGGCCAACGTCCTGACTTTC
TRBJ2-7	.	TRBD1	TRBV29-1	CSAFVGTGGYEQYF	TGCAGCGCTTTCGTGGGGACAGGGGGGTACGAGCAGTACTTC
TRBJ2-1	.	.	TRBV7-2	CASSLSTGATRNEQFF	TGTGCCAGCAGCTTATCTACGGGAGCCACACGCAATGAGCAGTTCTTC
TRBJ2-3	.	TRBD2	TRBV7-6	CASSLVVLAGGLTDTQYF	TGTGCCAGCAGCTTAGTGGTCCTAGCGGGGGGCCTCACAGATACGCAGTATTTT
TRBJ2-2	many	.	TRBV5-4	CASSSTGIYTGELFF	TGTGCCAGCAGCTCCACCGGGATTTACACCGGGGAGCTGTTTTTT
TRBJ2-1	.	TRBD2	TRBV24-1	CATSDWGTSGYNEQFF	TGTGCCACCAGTGATTGGGGGACTAGCGGGTACAATGAGCAGTTCTTC